Listed here is a single T cell receptor beta chain. Its antigen is as yet unknown. The data were taken from a study of CD8+CD57+ T cells in acquired aplastic anemia. Overall study context: The mean DNA yield obtained from sorted CD4+ and CD8+ cells came to approximately 3 ug. Study-wide points: Researchers report that fewer than 35 CD8+ CDR3 sequences appeared in both patients and controls.

Template material for TCR beta VDJ and CDR3 profiling consisted of genomic DNA. TCRdb called the reads again in MiXCR, with one record for every CDR3 protein. The sample lists fewer than 250,000 distinct CDR3 sequences, around 43% occurring once. The CDR3 extends over 15 amino acids. Germline lookup yields CDR1 SGHTA and CDR2 FQGNSA. Trimming took off 8 bases at V and 0 bases at J, with 13 bases between the two ends. Patients chosen for sequencing had shown CD8+CD57+ cell expansion by flow cytometry. V and J are TRBV7-2 and TRBJ2-2; TRBD1 is a possible D gene (6 bases). The specimen was sorted CD4+, CD8+, or CD8+CD57+ T cells (not recorded which) from PBMCs. The sequence derives from a human donor with aplastic anemia. The CDR3 nucleotides are TGTGCCAGCCCCGCAAGGGGGACGAACACCGGGGAGCTGTTTTTT. Translated, it gives CASPARGTNTGELFF.